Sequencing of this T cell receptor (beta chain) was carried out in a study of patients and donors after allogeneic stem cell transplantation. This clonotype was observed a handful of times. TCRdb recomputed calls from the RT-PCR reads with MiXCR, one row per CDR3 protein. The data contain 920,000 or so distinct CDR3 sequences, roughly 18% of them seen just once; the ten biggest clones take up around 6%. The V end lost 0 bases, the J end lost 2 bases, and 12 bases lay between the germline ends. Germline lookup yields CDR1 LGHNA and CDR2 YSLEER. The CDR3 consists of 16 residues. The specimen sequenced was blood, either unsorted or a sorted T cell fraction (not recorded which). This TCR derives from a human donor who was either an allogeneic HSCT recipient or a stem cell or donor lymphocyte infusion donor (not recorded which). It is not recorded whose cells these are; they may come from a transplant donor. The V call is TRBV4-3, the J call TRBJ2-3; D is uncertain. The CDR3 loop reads CASSQEGSLHTDTQYF. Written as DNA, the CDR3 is TGCGCCAGCAGCCAAGAAGGCAGTCTTCACACAGATACGCAGTATTTT.